The 28 T cell receptor beta chains presented below share a single source sample, sequenced in a study of blood T cell repertoires in COVID-19. Sequencing used immunoSEQ multiplex PCR; TCRdb keeps in-frame clones, though not all of them. The sample lists 250,000 to 350,000 clones, 80% to 90% occurring once. Sequenced: PBMCs or T cells enriched from blood (not recorded which). The receptors stem from a woman aged 30 to 39 who had recovered from COVID-19.

This clone was observed a handful of times. The gene calls are TRBV27 and TRBJ1-4; a weak D match, TRBD1 (5 bases). V lost 7 bases, J lost 4 bases, and 19 bases lay in between. Looked up from germline, CDR1 is MNHEY and CDR2 is SMNVEV (reference sequence). The CDR3 length is 16 residues. The DNA for the CDR3 is TGTGCCAGCACCCCGAAGGGGTTGTCCCGTAATGAAAAACTGTTTTTT. The encoded protein is CASTPKGLSRNEKLFF.

The rearrangement links TRBV28 to TRBJ2-6; 8 positions match TRBD1. Germline V gives CDR1 MDHEN, CDR2 SYDVKM. This CDR3 has 22 amino acids. V was pared by 3 bases and J by 0 bases, with 19 bases of the junction left unmatched. For the CDR3, the DNA is TGTGCCAGCAGTTTCCCCCACCCCCGGACAGGGCCTCTTATCTCTGGGGCCAACGTCCTGACTTTC. This translates into CASSFPHPRTGPLISGANVLTF.

The rearrangement uses TRBV6-6 and TRBJ2-3; D possibly corresponds to TRBD2 (6 bases). V was clipped by 2 bases and J by 6 bases, with 12 bases between them. This CDR3 contains 14 residues. The germline V gene encodes CDR1 MNHNY and CDR2 SVGAGI (reference sequence). The CDR3 coding sequence is TGTGCCAGCAGTTACGGGGGGTTCGGGGATACGCAGTATTTT. As protein: CASSYGGFGDTQYF.

The chain combines TRBV6-6 with TRBJ1-2; a weak D match, TRBD1 (6 bases). The CDR3 extends over 13 amino acids. V was cut by 4 bases and J by 5 bases, with 11 bases left in between. Germline assignment: CDR1 MNHNY and CDR2 SVGAGI (reference sequence). The DNA for the CDR3 is TGTGCCAGCAGTTCTGACAGGTTGTATGGCTACACCTTC. It codes for CASSSDRLYGYTF.

The chain joins TRBV10-3 to TRBJ1-2; tentative D call: TRBD1 (5 bases). The germline gives CDR1 ENHRY, CDR2 SYGVKD. This CDR3 contains 13 residues. Trimming pared 9 bases from V and 1 base from J, leaving 12 bases between. The CDR3 sequence is CAMQVGGNYGYTF. The CDR3, as DNA: TGTGCCATGCAGGTGGGGGGTAACTATGGCTACACCTTC.

The genes are TRBV4-2 and TRBJ2-1, with 8 bases fitting TRBD2. The length of the CDR3 is 17 residues. The germline V gene encodes CDR1 LGHNA and CDR2 YNFKEQ. Trimming at V came to 1 base and at J to 0 bases, leaving 5 bases not matched to a gene. CDR3 residues: CASSQGTSGSSYNEQFF. The CDR3 bases are TGTGCCAGCAGCCAAGGCACTAGCGGAAGCTCCTACAATGAGCAGTTCTTC.

The V and J genes are TRBV6-2 or TRBV6-3 and TRBJ2-1; no definite D call. Germline lookup yields CDR1 MNHEY and CDR2 SVGEGT. Trimming cost V 2 bases and J 8 bases, with 4 bases left between them. The CDR3 is 11 amino acids. The DNA for the CDR3 is TGTGCCAGCAGTTACGTCGATGAGCAGTTCTTC. Encoded protein: CASSYVDEQFF.

The V call is TRBV7-3, the J call TRBJ2-1, with 8 bases matching TRBD2. J gave up 2 bases and V 1 base, and 1 base lay outside the gene matches. Germline assignment: CDR1 SGHTA and CDR2 FQGTGA. The CDR3 sequence is 15 residues long. CDR3 DNA: TGTGCCAGCAGCTTAATAGCGGGAACCTACAATGAGCAGTTCTTC. Amino acids: CASSLIAGTYNEQFF.

V usage is TRBV30 and J usage is TRBJ1-6; 8 nucleotides line up with TRBD1. Germline lookup yields CDR1 GTSNPN and CDR2 SVGIG (reference sequence). J gave up 10 bases and V 5 bases, and 7 bases lay outside the gene matches. This CDR3 is built from 13 residues. CDR3: CAWRGQVGSPLHF. The CDR3 DNA is TGTGCCTGGCGGGGACAGGTGGGGTCACCCCTCCACTTT.

This rearrangement joins TRBV28 to TRBJ1-2; maybe TRBD1 (6 bases). The CDR3 length is 15 residues. Per the germline V gene, CDR1 is MDHEN and CDR2 is SYDVKM. With 7 bases removed from V and 4 bases from J, the gap between germline ends came to 19 bases. The CDR3 nucleotides read TGTGCCAGCAATATACCGGGACTACAGGGCTATGGCTACACCTTC. This sequence encodes CASNIPGLQGYGYTF.

The genes are TRBV11-2 and TRBJ1-5; unclear D gene. Between the trimmed V and J ends, which lost 1 base and 3 bases, there was a span of 4 bases. The CDR3 runs 13 residues. Germline CDR1 is SGHAT and CDR2 is FQNNGV. CDR3 region: CASSLGHNQPQHF. CDR3 DNA sequence: TGTGCCAGCAGCTTAGGGCACAATCAGCCCCAGCATTTT.

This clone was seen many times. V is TRBV7-2 and J is TRBJ2-5; 7 nucleotides agree with TRBD1. The V and J ends lost 4 bases and 4 bases, in that order; junction bases with no gene match: 6. Germline loops: CDR1 SGHTA, CDR2 FQGNSA. The CDR3 has 14 amino acids. The CDR3 region is CASSSRRQGETQYF. CDR3 in DNA: TGTGCCAGCAGCTCAAGACGACAGGGAGAGACCCAGTACTTC.

The chain couples TRBV10-1 to TRBJ2-1; the match to TRBD1 covers 9 bases. Germline V gene lookup returns CDR1 WNHNN and CDR2 SYGVQD (reference sequence). V was pared by 4 bases and J by 9 bases, with 10 bases of the junction left unmatched. The CDR3 runs to 15 residues. This CDR3 is CASSVSGTGIGEQFF. The CDR3 nucleotides read TGCGCCAGCAGTGTTTCCGGGACAGGGATAGGTGAGCAGTTCTTC.

The chain links TRBV15 to TRBJ2-7; tentatively, D is TRBD2 (5 bases). The CDR3 has 17 amino acids. Germline CDR1 is LNHNV and CDR2 is YYDKDF (reference sequence). V lost 1 base and J 0 bases, leaving 16 bases between the germline ends. CDR3 nucleotides: TGTGCCACCAGCAGAGGATCGGGCCGGGGAAGCTCCTACGAGCAGTACTTC. Its translation: CATSRGSGRGSSYEQYF.

V usage is TRBV28 and J usage is TRBJ1-5; D gene ambiguous. The CDR3 is 17 residues long. V gave up 6 bases and J gave up 1 base, with 19 bases separating them. The V gene's germline CDR1 is MDHEN and CDR2 SYDVKM. The DNA of the CDR3 is TGTGCCAGCAGCCCGCCCGCCCGGGTAAGGAGCAATCAGCCCCAGCATTTT. Its translation is CASSPPARVRSNQPQHF.

The rearrangement joins TRBV28 to TRBJ1-3; D is possibly TRBD1 (5 bases). Per the germline V gene, CDR1 is MDHEN and CDR2 is SYDVKM. Between the trimmed V and J ends, which lost 4 bases and 3 bases, there was a span of 19 bases. This CDR3 has 17 residues. The CDR3 coding sequence is TGTGCCAGCAGTTCCCCACTCCTGGGGGGAGGTGGAAACACCATATATTTT. It specifies CASSSPLLGGGGNTIYF.

The chain carries TRBV5-4 and TRBJ2-3; D is uncertain. From germline, CDR1 is SGHNT and CDR2 YYREEE (reference sequence). V was pared by 0 bases and J by 2 bases, with 7 bases between. The CDR3 contains 14 residues. Here the CDR3 reads CASSLVESTDTQYF. The CDR3 DNA follows: TGTGCCAGCAGCTTGGTGGAGTCCACAGATACGCAGTATTTT.

The V gene is TRBV11-2, the J gene TRBJ2-7; D not certain. Germline V gene sequence: CDR1 SGHAT, CDR2 FQNNGV. V was pared by 0 bases and J by 3 bases, with 6 bases between. The CDR3 sequence is 13 residues long. The DNA for the CDR3 is TGTGCCAGCAGCTTAGAGGCAAACTACGAGCAGTACTTC. As protein: CASSLEANYEQYF.

This clone was detected once. The genes are TRBV6-5 and TRBJ1-1; possible D gene TRBD1, 6 bases. CDR1 is MNHEY, CDR2 SVGAGI, per germline. The V end lost 2 bases, the J end lost 3 bases, and 16 bases lay between the germline ends. CDR3 length: 16 amino acids. This CDR3 reads CASSYLQTGLHTEAFF. In DNA form, the CDR3 reads TGTGCCAGCAGTTACCTCCAGACAGGACTCCACACTGAAGCTTTCTTT.

This clone was seen a few times. V gene TRBV6-5 combines with J gene TRBJ1-5; no clear D. This CDR3 is 16 amino acids long. The V end was cut by 3 bases, the J end by 2 bases, with 14 bases between. Germline V gene data show CDR1 as MNHEY and CDR2 as SVGAGI. This CDR3 is CASSYIGVGRNQPQHF. The CDR3 DNA is TGTGCCAGCAGTTATATCGGGGTAGGGCGCAATCAGCCCCAGCATTTT.

This sequence joins TRBV5-1 and TRBJ2-2, with D possibly TRBD1 on 6 matching bases. Germline CDR1 and CDR2: SGHRS and YFSETQ. The V end was cut by 2 bases, the J end by 1 base, with 9 bases between. The CDR3 is 15 residues long. The chain's CDR3 is CASSLTGKNTGELFF. In DNA, the CDR3 is TGCGCCAGCAGCTTAACAGGGAAGAACACCGGGGAGCTGTTTTTT.

In nucleotides, the CDR3 is TGTGCCAGCTCACCGACAGATAGCAATCAGCCCCAGCATTTT. Translating it yields CASSPTDSNQPQHF. The V and J genes are TRBV18 and TRBJ1-5, with D possibly matching TRBD1 (5 bases). Germline V CDR1 and CDR2: KGHSH, LQKENI. The CDR3 loop spans 14 amino acids. V was trimmed by 3 bases and J by 0 bases, leaving 6 bases between them. Based on the CDR3 plus reference TRBV18 and TRBJ1-5, the full variable domain is NAGVMQNPRHLVRRRGQEARLRCSPMKGHSHVYWYRQLPEEGLKFMVYLQKENIIDESGMPKERFSAEFPKEGPSILRIQQVVRGDSAAYFCASSPTDSNQPQHFGDGTRLSIL.

The chain links TRBV6-5 to TRBJ1-1; D gene ambiguous. The CDR3 is 13 residues long. Trimming removed 3 bases at V and 11 bases at J, with 16 bases between. The germline CDR1 and CDR2 sequences are MNHEY and SVGAGI. The CDR3 DNA follows: TGTGCCAGCAGTTATGGAGTCCGGAGCGGGGCTTTCTTT. Protein: CASSYGVRSGAFF.

This chain uses TRBV5-1 with TRBJ2-5, with D tentatively TRBD2 (6 bases). The V end lost 3 bases, the J end lost 3 bases, and 9 bases lay between the germline ends. The CDR3 loop spans 13 amino acids. CDR1 SGHRS and CDR2 YFSETQ come from the germline V gene. CDR3 loop: CASSSDYKETQYF. As DNA, the CDR3 is TGCGCCAGCAGCTCGGACTATAAAGAGACCCAGTACTTC.

The rearrangement joins TRBV18 to TRBJ2-7, with a possible D match to TRBD1 (5 bases). The CDR3 extends over 15 amino acids. V was cut by 3 bases and J by 3 bases, with 15 bases left in between. Germline lookup yields CDR1 KGHSH and CDR2 LQKENI. CDR3: CASSPGIQGNYEQYF. The CDR3 DNA is TGTGCCAGCTCACCGGGCATCCAGGGAAACTACGAGCAGTACTTC. Full variable domain (outside the CDR3, taken from reference TRBV18 and TRBJ2-7): NAGVMQNPRHLVRRRGQEARLRCSPMKGHSHVYWYRQLPEEGLKFMVYLQKENIIDESGMPKERFSAEFPKEGPSILRIQQVVRGDSAAYFCASSPGIQGNYEQYFGPGTRLTVT.

The rearrangement joins TRBV3-1 (or the pseudogene TRBV3-2) to TRBJ2-5, with 11 bases identical to TRBD2. Trimming removed 4 bases from V and 3 bases from J; junction bases left unmatched: 10. The CDR3 is made up of 17 amino acids. Germline V CDR1 and CDR2: LGHDT, YNNKEL (reference sequence). CDR3 sequence: CASSPPRVAGGEETQYF. The CDR3 DNA sequence: TGTGCCAGCAGCCCCCCCCGGGTAGCGGGAGGGGAAGAGACCCAGTACTTC.

The genes are TRBV5-4 and TRBJ1-2; no firm D call. V was cut by 2 bases and J by 5 bases, with 13 bases left in between. Per germline, CDR1 SGHNT and CDR2 YYREEE (reference sequence). The CDR3 spans 14 residues. CDR3 in amino acids: CASSFKGGAYGYTF. In DNA, the CDR3 is TGTGCCAGCAGCTTTAAAGGCGGAGCTTATGGCTACACCTTC.

CDR3 residues: CASSLTTGTGNTIYF. Written as DNA, the CDR3 is TGTGCCAGCAGCTTAACAACAGGGACTGGAAACACCATATATTTT. The chain is built from TRBV7-2 and TRBJ1-3; tentative D call: TRBD1 (6 bases). Trimming pared 2 bases from V and 2 bases from J, leaving 10 bases between. CDR3 length equals 15 residues. Germline lookup yields CDR1 SGHTA and CDR2 FQGNSA.